This TCR beta chain was sequenced in a study of PD-1 and CTLA-4 blockade in melanoma (dated by TCRdb to about 2021). At the level of the whole study: In patients with melanoma, the researchers looked at the effects of CTLA-4 blockade versus PD-1 blockade on the CD8 T cell response that was melanoma-reactive.

A note on this clone: Its specific antigen is unknown. Base qualities were left out, and no much larger clone turns up one base away.

Libraries were constructed by the immunoSEQ multiplex PCR assay. As stored in TCRdb, this immuneACCESS dataset retains in-frame rearrangements with V and J assigned. A fraction of the clones does not appear; measured against another copy, unresolved V genes explain less than half of the discrepancy, and the remainder lacks a known reason. The table for this sample lists about 30,000 clones; 85% to 90% of them were counted only once. Of the sample, roughly 8% is held by the ten largest clones. The source material was CD8+ T cells from peripheral blood, sampled before anti-PD-1 treatment. This TCR was recovered from a human donor with melanoma.

CDR3 reads: CASSRLSSYNEQFF. The DNA is as follows: TGTGCCAGTAGCCGGCTTAGCTCCTACAATGAGCAGTTCTTC. Recombination linked TRBV19 to TRBJ2-1; the D segment cannot be called with confidence. Taken from the germline V gene (reference sequence), the CDR1 and CDR2 loops are LNHDA and SQIVND. Deletion took 6 bases off V and 0 bases off J, with a span of 9 bases between the germline ends. The CDR3 sequence holds 14 residues, the cysteine and phenylalanine included. Of the read, only the CDR3 DNA is kept; its 42 bases are in frame from base 1. The full variable domain, completed from the reference TRBV19 and TRBJ2-1 proteins outside the CDR3, reads DGGITQSPKYLFRKEGQNVTLSCEQNLNHDAMYWYRQDPGQGLRLIYYSQIVNDFQKGDIAEGYSVSREKKESFPLTVTSAQKNPTAFYLCASSRLSSYNEQFFGPGTRLTVL.